These T cell receptor beta chains were read from a single sample in a study of breast tumors, draining lymph nodes, adjacent tissues. TCRdb used MiXCR to reprocess the multiplex PCR reads, holding one entry per CDR3 protein. Of under 150,000 distinct CDR3 sequences listed, around 22% are singletons. The source material was axillary lymph node tissue. All receptors come from a female donor with breast cancer. Some clones in this sample may be carry-over from other donors' samples. The CDR3 runs from the conserved cysteine through the conserved F or W. The order of the fields is J gene, clone size, D gene, V gene, CDR3 DNA, CDR3 protein. D genes are given only for firm matches. Size values are once, few and many counts, or a class for expanded clones, and some rows have none.

>TRBJ2-1|once|TRBD1|TRBV2
TGTGCCAGCAGTGAACGGGGTGGACAGGGGGCGGTTGAGCAGTTCTTC
CASSERGGQGAVEQFF
>TRBJ1-2|many|-|TRBV5-6
TGTGCCAGCAGCTCAAGGGGGGGGAACTATGGCTACACCTTC
CASSSRGGNYGYTF
>TRBJ2-2|-|-|TRBV7-6
TGTGCCAGCAGCCCCCAGACAGGGACTAACACCGGGGAGCTGTTTTTT
CASSPQTGTNTGELFF
>TRBJ2-3|few|-|TRBV6-2/TRBV6-3
TGTGCCAGCAGCATAACCGGCACAGATACGCAGTATTTT
CASSITGTDTQYF
>TRBJ1-2|many|-|TRBV18
TGTGCCAGCTCACCCCAAGGTTTTCCTAACTATGGCTACACCTTC
CASSPQGFPNYGYTF
>TRBJ1-6|many|-|TRBV6-5
TGTGCCAGCAGTTACGAGGGGGGGAATAAAGGCGCCCTCCACTTT
CASSYEGGNKGALHF
>TRBJ1-3|many|TRBD1|TRBV5-1
TGCGCCAGCAGCTTGGGACAGGGGAACACCATATATTTT
CASSLGQGNTIYF
>TRBJ2-6|-|-|TRBV6-6
TGTGCCAGCATCGACGACACTAGAGCCTACTCTGGGGCCAACGTCCTGACTTTC
CASIDDTRAYSGANVLTF
>TRBJ2-7|many|TRBD1|TRBV20-1
TGCAGTGCTAGAGCGTCAGGGGGATACGAGCAGTACTTC
CSARASGGYEQYF
>TRBJ2-3|many|-|TRBV7-2
TGTGCCAGCAGCTTAAGTCTGGTTGGGGCAGATACGCAGTATTTT
CASSLSLVGADTQYF
>TRBJ1-1|-|TRBD1|TRBV29-1
TGCAGCGTTGAGGGACAGGGGGCCTCTGAAGCTTTCTTT
CSVEGQGASEAFF
>TRBJ2-2|-|TRBD2|TRBV19
TGTGCCAGTAGTATTAGCGGGAGAAAAGATACCGGGGAGCTGTTTTTT
CASSISGRKDTGELFF
>TRBJ2-7|many|-|TRBV20-1
TGCAGTGCTAGAGACGCGGACCGGGTACACGAGCAGTACTTC
CSARDADRVHEQYF
>TRBJ1-1|-|-|TRBV6-6
TGCGCCAGCAGTGGACTGTGGACTGAAGCTTTCTTT
CASSGLWTEAFF
>TRBJ2-6|many|-|TRBV6-5
TGTGCCAGCAGTTACGAGGGCTCTGGGGCCAACGTCCTGACTTTC
CASSYEGSGANVLTF
>TRBJ1-4|-|-|TRBV11-2
TGTGCCAGCAGCTTAGATCCGTTCAAAAAACTGTCTTTT
CASSLDPFKKLSF
>TRBJ2-1|many|TRBD1|TRBV20-1
TGCAGTGCTAGTGTACCGGGACAGGTTTCCAATGAGCAGTTCTTC
CSASVPGQVSNEQFF
>TRBJ2-2|many|-|TRBV5-4
TGTGCCAGCAGCTTGGCATTCACCACCGGGGAGCTGTTTTTT
CASSLAFTTGELFF
>TRBJ2-7|-|-|TRBV28
TGTGCCAGCAGTTTGCCCGGGTTCAGCGAGCAGTACTTC
CASSLPGFSEQYF
>TRBJ1-4|many|TRBD1|TRBV20-1
TGCAGTGCTAAAGGGACAGGGGGCGGTGAAAAACTGTTTTTT
CSAKGTGGGEKLFF
>TRBJ2-2|few|-|TRBV28
TGTGCCAGCAGTTTACTCCCAACCGGGGAGCTGTTTTTT
CASSLLPTGELFF
>TRBJ2-1|-|-|TRBV27
TGTGCCAGCAGTTTAGATACGGGGGTTTACAATGAGCAGTTCTTC
CASSLDTGVYNEQFF
>TRBJ1-2|many|-|TRBV7-8
TGTGCCAGCAGCTTAGATATGGGCAGGGGAGGGAGCTACACCTTC
CASSLDMGRGGSYTF
>TRBJ2-7|many|-|TRBV12-3/TRBV12-4
TGTGCCAGCAGTTTTTTGGCGGGTTCCCCCTCCTACGAGCAGTACTTC
CASSFLAGSPSYEQYF
>TRBJ2-1|many|TRBD1|TRBV12-3/TRBV12-4
TGTGCCAGCAGAGCTGCTCATAGACAGGGTGCTCCCTACAATGAGCAGTTCTTC
CASRAAHRQGAPYNEQFF
>TRBJ1-5|many|TRBD1|TRBV15
TGTGCCACCAGCAGAGGACAGGGTTCAAACAATCAGCCCCAGCATTTT
CATSRGQGSNNQPQHF
>TRBJ2-3|many|TRBD2|TRBV27
TGTGCCAGCAATCCCCTAGGACTAGCGGAAACAGATACGCAGTATTTT
CASNPLGLAETDTQYF
>TRBJ2-1|few|-|TRBV4-2
TGTGCCAGCAGCCACGGTAGGGGGGGCGGGAGCTCCTACAATGAGCAGTTCTTC
CASSHGRGGGSSYNEQFF
>TRBJ2-3|many|-|TRBV20-1
TGCAGTGGCCAGACCCACCCCACAGATACGCAGTATTTT
CSGQTHPTDTQYF
>TRBJ1-2|many|TRBD1|TRBV5-1
TGCGCCAGCGCCCCCGGACAGGACTATGGCTACACCTTC
CASAPGQDYGYTF
>TRBJ2-2|many|-|TRBV7-8
TGTGCCAGCAGCTCTAACACCGGGGAGCTGTTTTTT
CASSSNTGELFF
>TRBJ2-5|many|-|TRBV7-2
TGTGCCAGCAGCTCCGGGCCAAAAGGGGAGACCCAGTACTTC
CASSSGPKGETQYF
>TRBJ2-7|few|-|TRBV6-2/TRBV6-3
TGTGCCAGCAATTATGGCGGGTACGAGCAGTACTTC
CASNYGGYEQYF
>TRBJ2-7|many|TRBD1|TRBV10-3
TGTGCCATCAGCGGGACCGGGACAGGGACCTACGAGCAGTACTTC
CAISGTGTGTYEQYF
>TRBJ1-4|-|TRBD1|TRBV18
TGTGCCAGCTCACGACAGGGGGCAACTAATGAAAGACTGTTTTTT
CASSRQGATNERLFF
>TRBJ2-3|few|TRBD2|TRBV5-8
TGTGCCAGCAGCCGACGGGGGGGCTTAACAGATACGCAGTATTTT
CASSRRGGLTDTQYF
>TRBJ2-2|many|TRBD2|TRBV19
TGTGCCAGTAGCCTAAATCGACTAGCGGGAGGCACCGGGGAGCTGTTTTTT
CASSLNRLAGGTGELFF
>TRBJ2-5|many|-|TRBV7-8
TGTGCCAGCAGCTTAGAGGGAGGAGGGGAGACCCAGTACTTC
CASSLEGGGETQYF
>TRBJ2-3|many|-|TRBV19
TGTGCCAGTAGTATATTCAGCGGACGCACAGATACGCAGTATTTT
CASSIFSGRTDTQYF
>TRBJ2-5|many|TRBD2|TRBV24-1
TGTGCCACCAGTGACACGGCGCTAGCGGGAGCAGAGACCCAGTACTTC
CATSDTALAGAETQYF
>TRBJ2-5|many|TRBD2|TRBV5-8
TGTGCCAGCAGCTCATCAGGACTAGCGACTACGGAGACCCAGTACTTC
CASSSSGLATTETQYF
>TRBJ2-2|few|TRBD1|TRBV28
TGTGCCAGCAGCCTTACAGGGGTCTCCGGGGAGCTGTTTTTT
CASSLTGVSGELFF
>TRBJ2-7|many|TRBD1|TRBV7-2
TGTGCCAGCAGCCCCATGGACAGGTCGACCTACGAGCAGTACTTC
CASSPMDRSTYEQYF
>TRBJ2-7|many|TRBD2|TRBV9
TGTGCCAGCAGCGTGGGACTAGCGGATACCTACGAGCAGTACTTC
CASSVGLADTYEQYF
>TRBJ2-5|many|TRBD2|TRBV5-1
TGCGCCAGCAGCTTGGGGACTAGCGGGAGAAGGGGAGAGACCCAGTACTTC
CASSLGTSGRRGETQYF